This T cell receptor (beta chain) originates from a study of regulatory T cells. Every patient with CD3G deficiency had evidence of autoimmunity. At testing, patients were 2 to 39 years old, with reduced naive and increased memory T-cell proportions. Primers: 52 TRBV forward and 13 TRBJ reverse. Clones were sequenced by immunoSEQ multiplex PCR, and TCRdb holds only the in-frame ones, with some missing. Of 20,000 or so clones listed, 93% were seen once; the top ten hold 3.5% to 4%. The CDR3 runs to 15 residues. Germline V gene data show CDR1 as MDHEN and CDR2 as SYDVKM. V lost 5 bases and J lost 3, with 17 bases in between. In regard to this clone: Its antigen is unknown.

The study's findings and limits: Control CD8+ cells showed a nonsignificant trend toward higher Shannon entropy than patient CD8+ cells. Skewed V and J usage and few unique V-J pairs marked patient repertoires, most in Tregs.

The sample taken for sequencing was CD8+ T cells sorted from blood. The chain carries TRBV28 and TRBJ2-7; D may be TRBD1 (6 bases). The sequence came from a child aged 2-15 years with CD3G deficiency. The CDR3 spells CASSLPQRGGYEQYF. Here the CDR3 DNA reads TGTGCCAGCAGTCTACCACAAAGAGGGGGCTACGAGCAGTACTTC.